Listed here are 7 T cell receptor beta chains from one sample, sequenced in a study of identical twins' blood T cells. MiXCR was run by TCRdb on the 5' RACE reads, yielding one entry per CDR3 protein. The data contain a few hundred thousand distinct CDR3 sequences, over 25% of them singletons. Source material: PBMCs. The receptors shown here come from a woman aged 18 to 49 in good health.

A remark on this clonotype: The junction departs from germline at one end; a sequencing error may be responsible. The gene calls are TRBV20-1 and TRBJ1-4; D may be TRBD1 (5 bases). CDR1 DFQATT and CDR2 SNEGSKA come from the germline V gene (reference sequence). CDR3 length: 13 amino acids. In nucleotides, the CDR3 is TGCAGTGCTAGCCCTTCAAGGTTCGGGACTCTTGATTTT. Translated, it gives CSASPSRFGTLDF.

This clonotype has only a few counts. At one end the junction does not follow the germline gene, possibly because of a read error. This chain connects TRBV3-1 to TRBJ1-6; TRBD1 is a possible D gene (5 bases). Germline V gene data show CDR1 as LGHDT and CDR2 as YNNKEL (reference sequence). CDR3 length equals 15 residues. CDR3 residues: CASSEEGDYNSPLHF. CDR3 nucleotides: TGTGCCAGCAGCGAAGAAGGGGACTATAATTCACCCCTCCACTTT.

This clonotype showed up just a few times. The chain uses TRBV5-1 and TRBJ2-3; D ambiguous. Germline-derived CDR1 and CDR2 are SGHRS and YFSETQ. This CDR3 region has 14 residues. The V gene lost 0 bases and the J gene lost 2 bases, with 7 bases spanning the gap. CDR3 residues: CASSLAETTDTQYF. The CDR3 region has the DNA TGCGCCAGCAGCTTGGCGGAAACCACAGATACGCAGTATTTT.

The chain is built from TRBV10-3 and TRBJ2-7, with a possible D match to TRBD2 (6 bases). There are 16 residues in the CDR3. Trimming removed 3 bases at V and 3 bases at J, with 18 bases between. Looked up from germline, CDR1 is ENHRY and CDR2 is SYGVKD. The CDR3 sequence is CAISEVIGTFFYEQYF. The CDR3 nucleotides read TGTGCCATCAGTGAAGTGATAGGGACTTTTTTCTACGAGCAGTACTTC.

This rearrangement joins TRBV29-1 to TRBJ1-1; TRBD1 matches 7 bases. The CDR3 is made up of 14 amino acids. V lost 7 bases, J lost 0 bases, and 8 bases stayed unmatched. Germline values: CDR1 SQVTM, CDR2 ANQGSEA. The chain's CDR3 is CSAPGQQMNTEAFF. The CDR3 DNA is TGCAGCGCACCGGGACAGCAGATGAACACTGAAGCTTTCTTT.

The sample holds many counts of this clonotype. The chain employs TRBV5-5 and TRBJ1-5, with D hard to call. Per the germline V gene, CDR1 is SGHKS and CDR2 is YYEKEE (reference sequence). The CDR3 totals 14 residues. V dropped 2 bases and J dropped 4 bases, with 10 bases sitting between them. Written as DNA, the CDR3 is TGTGCCAGCAGCTTCGGGTGGACGAATCAGCCCCAGCATTTT. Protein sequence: CASSFGWTNQPQHF.

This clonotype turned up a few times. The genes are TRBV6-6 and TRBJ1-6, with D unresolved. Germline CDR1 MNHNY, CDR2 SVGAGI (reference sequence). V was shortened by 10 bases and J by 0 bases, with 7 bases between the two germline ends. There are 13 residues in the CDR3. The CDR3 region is CAIHSSYNSPLHF. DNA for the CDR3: TGTGCCATCCATAGCTCCTATAATTCACCCCTCCACTTT.